The 19 T cell receptor beta chains given below trace back to one sample, sequenced in a study. Each CDR3 protein gets one entry after TCRdb re-called the 5' RACE reads with MiXCR. The sample lists about 42,000 distinct CDR3 sequences, 22% occurring once. Cells sorted as Tregs were CD4+, CD25+ and CD127-/low. Sequencing was carried out using Tregs sorted from blood. The receptor source for this set is a female donor with breast cancer.

This clonotype appeared many times. The V and J genes are TRBV7-6 and TRBJ2-1, with TRBD2 identical over 7 bases. The CDR3 is made up of 15 amino acids. Trimming took 0 bases from V and 5 from J; bases not matched to a gene: 4. Germline V lookup: CDR1 SGHVS, CDR2 FNYEAQ. The CDR3: CASSLAGGPHNEQFF. The CDR3 bases are TGTGCCAGCAGCTTAGCGGGAGGGCCCCACAATGAGCAGTTCTTC.

This clonotype appeared many times. The genes are TRBV20-1 and TRBJ1-2; D is undetermined. V gave up 7 bases and J gave up 5 bases, with 14 bases separating them. Germline-derived CDR1 and CDR2 are DFQATT and SNEGSKA (reference sequence). CDR3 length: 12 residues. The CDR3 region has the DNA TGCAGTGTCAGCGTCCTAAATTATGGCTACACCTTC. Its protein is CSVSVLNYGYTF.

Many counts were recorded for this clonotype. The chain uses TRBV7-2 and TRBJ1-2, with D uncertain. V gave up 1 base and J gave up 8 bases, with 14 bases separating them. The CDR3 is made up of 14 amino acids. Germline V gene lookup returns CDR1 SGHTA and CDR2 FQGNSA. In DNA, the CDR3 is TGTGCCAGCAGCTTAGACGGCAGGTCCGTGGGCTACACCTTC. Its translation: CASSLDGRSVGYTF.

This clonotype came up many times. The gene calls are TRBV28 and TRBJ2-7; TRBD2 matches 8 bases. J lost 5 bases, V lost 2 bases, and 5 bases had no gene match. CDR1 MDHEN and CDR2 SYDVKM come from the germline V gene. The CDR3 totals 14 residues. As DNA, the CDR3 is TGTGCCAGCAGTTTAGGCGGGAGGCACGACGAGCAGTACTTC. Encoded protein: CASSLGGRHDEQYF.

This clonotype was seen repeatedly, ten times or more. The rearrangement links TRBV20-1 to TRBJ2-7; 7 bases are shared with TRBD2. V was clipped by 0 bases and J by 3 bases; unmatched bases: 5. Germline assignment: CDR1 DFQATT and CDR2 SNEGSKA (reference sequence). The CDR3 spans 14 residues. DNA for the CDR3: TGCAGTGCTAGAGATGGCCTAGCGGACTACGAGCAGTACTTC. This codes for CSARDGLADYEQYF.

The table lists this clonotype with a few counts. The genes are TRBV19 and TRBJ2-1; perhaps TRBD1 as D (6 bases). The CDR3 consists of 13 residues. Germline V gene sequence: CDR1 LNHDA, CDR2 SQIVND (reference sequence). V lost 2 bases to trimming and J lost 6 bases, with 8 bases between them. CDR3 in DNA: TGTGCCAGTAGTATAAGGGACACCAATGAGCAGTTCTTC. It encodes CASSIRDTNEQFF.

This clonotype was seen ten or more times. The chain links TRBV29-1 to TRBJ2-3; 8 bases map to TRBD1. The junction had 6 bases not matched to a gene; V was cut back by 4 bases and J by 3 bases. This CDR3 region has 14 residues. CDR1 SQVTM and CDR2 ANQGSEA come from the germline V gene. The CDR3 protein is CSVGRQGRTDTQYF. As DNA, the CDR3 is TGCAGCGTTGGGAGACAGGGGAGGACAGATACGCAGTATTTT.

This clonotype was seen a few times. The chain uses TRBV4-1 and TRBJ2-5, with D tentatively TRBD2 (6 bases). There are 16 residues in the CDR3. CDR1 is MGHRA and CDR2 is YSYEKL in the germline V gene. V lost 1 base and J lost 2, with 14 bases in between. CDR3 sequence reads: CASSQVDGRSQETQYF. DNA for the CDR3: TGCGCCAGCAGCCAAGTGGACGGGAGAAGTCAAGAGACCCAGTACTTC.

A word on this clonotype: A much larger clone lies a single base off, so this may be a read error. The chain combines TRBV5-4 with TRBJ2-4; possible D gene TRBD1, 5 bases. The germline gives CDR1 SGHNT, CDR2 YYREEE (reference sequence). V lost 8 bases, J lost 3 bases, and 18 bases lay in between. The CDR3 is 15 residues long. The CDR3 DNA reads TGTGCCAGAAGCCTACACACAGGTGTCAAAAACATTCAGTACTTC. It codes for CARSLHTGVKNIQYF. The whole variable domain, filled in from reference TRBV5-4 and TRBJ2-4, reads ETGVTQSPTHLIKTRGQQVTLRCSSQSGHNTVSWYQQALGQGPQFIFQYYREEENGRGNFPPRFSGLQFPNYSSELNVNALELDDSALYLCARSLHTGVKNIQYFGAGTRLSVL.

This sequence joins TRBV7-2 and TRBJ2-7, with 10 positions matching TRBD2. CDR1 is SGHTA, CDR2 FQGNSA, per germline. The CDR3 consists of 15 residues. With 6 bases clipped from V and 4 bases from J, the junction kept 9 bases outside the gene matches. CDR3 DNA: TGTGCCAGCAGACCCCCTGCTAGCGGGAGTTACGAGCAGTACTTC. Translating gives CASRPPASGSYEQYF.

V gene TRBV5-1 combines with J gene TRBJ2-1, with TRBD1 as a possible D gene (6 bases). Germline V CDR1 and CDR2: SGHRS, YFSETQ. The CDR3 is made up of 13 amino acids. V lost 4 bases and J lost 2, with 7 bases in between. CDR3 loop: CASSRDTYNEQFF. The CDR3, as DNA: TGCGCCAGCAGCCGGGACACCTACAATGAGCAGTTCTTC.

The gene calls are TRBV7-9 and TRBJ2-7; D may be TRBD1 (5 bases). This CDR3 is built from 13 residues. V was cut by 4 bases and J by 7 bases, with 14 bases left in between. Germline V gene lookup returns CDR1 SEHNR and CDR2 FQNEAQ (reference sequence). The DNA of the CDR3 is TGTGCCAGCAGCTGTAGGAGCCGACAGGAGCAGTACTTC. This gives the protein CASSCRSRQEQYF.

There are a few counts of this clonotype. The chain employs TRBV27 and TRBJ1-6, with TRBD1 as a possible D gene (6 bases). Trimming removed 4 bases from V and 6 bases from J, with 13 bases in between. Germline lookup yields CDR1 MNHEY and CDR2 SMNVEV (reference sequence). There are 15 residues in the CDR3. CDR3 protein: CASSSYRAVNSPLHF. The CDR3 DNA is TGTGCCAGCAGTTCGTACAGGGCCGTTAATTCACCCCTCCACTTT.

CDR3 nucleotide sequence: TGTGCCAGCAGTCCGGAGGGGACAGATACGCAGTATTTT. It is translated as CASSPEGTDTQYF. The chain links TRBV13 to TRBJ2-3, with D tentatively TRBD2 (6 bases). Germline assignment: CDR1 PRHDT and CDR2 FYEKMQ (reference sequence). Trimming took off 6 bases at V and 3 bases at J, with 10 bases between the two ends. The CDR3 consists of 13 residues. The entire variable domain, with the rest obtained from reference TRBV13 and TRBJ2-3, is as follows: AAGVIQSPRHLIKEKRETATLKCYPIPRHDTVYWYQQGPGQDPQFLISFYEKMQSDKGSIPDRFSAQQFSDYHSELNMSSLELGDSALYFCASSPEGTDTQYFGPGTRLTVL.

V gene TRBV4-2 combines with J gene TRBJ2-1; D remains unclear. Trimming shortened V by 1 base and J by 7 bases, and 5 bases separated the two germline ends. The germline V gene encodes CDR1 LGHNA and CDR2 YNFKEQ. The CDR3 extends over 12 amino acids. CDR3 amino acids: CASSQGANEQFF. The CDR3 DNA is TGTGCCAGCAGCCAAGGCGCGAATGAGCAGTTCTTC.

The rearrangement links TRBV6-2 or TRBV6-3 to TRBJ2-7; a possible D gene is TRBD2 (6 bases). The CDR3 totals 14 residues. The V gene lost 7 bases and the J gene lost 0 bases, with 13 bases spanning the gap. Germline CDR1 reads MNHEY; CDR2 reads SVGEGT. CDR3 nucleotides: TGTGCCAGCACCGACGACGGGGGCTCCTACGAGCAGTACTTC. Translating it yields CASTDDGGSYEQYF.

This clonotype was seen at least ten times. This chain uses TRBV20-1 with TRBJ2-7, with 10 bases lining up with TRBD2. Germline assignment: CDR1 DFQATT and CDR2 SNEGSKA (reference sequence). V lost 6 bases to trimming and J lost 2 bases; unmatched junction nucleotides: 4. CDR3 length equals 13 residues. CDR3 coding DNA: TGCAGTGCAACCGGGACTAGCGCCTACGAGCAGTACTTC. It yields the protein CSATGTSAYEQYF.

V and J are TRBV3-1 and TRBJ2-1, with 10 positions matching TRBD1. J gave up 6 bases and V 0 bases, and 8 bases lay outside the gene matches. CDR1 and CDR2 from the germline V gene are LGHDT and YNNKEL (reference sequence). This CDR3 has 17 residues. DNA for the CDR3: TGTGCCAGCAGCCAAGAGTACGGGACAGGGGCTCCCAATGAGCAGTTCTTC. This translates into CASSQEYGTGAPNEQFF.

This chain uses TRBV5-1 with TRBJ2-7, with D unclear. V was pared by 1 base and J by 4 bases, with 15 bases between. This CDR3 comprises 15 residues. Germline V gene data show CDR1 as SGHRS and CDR2 as YFSETQ. In DNA form, the CDR3 reads TGCGCCAGCAGCTTGATGGCCAGCTGGAGTTACGAGCAGTACTTC. This encodes CASSLMASWSYEQYF.